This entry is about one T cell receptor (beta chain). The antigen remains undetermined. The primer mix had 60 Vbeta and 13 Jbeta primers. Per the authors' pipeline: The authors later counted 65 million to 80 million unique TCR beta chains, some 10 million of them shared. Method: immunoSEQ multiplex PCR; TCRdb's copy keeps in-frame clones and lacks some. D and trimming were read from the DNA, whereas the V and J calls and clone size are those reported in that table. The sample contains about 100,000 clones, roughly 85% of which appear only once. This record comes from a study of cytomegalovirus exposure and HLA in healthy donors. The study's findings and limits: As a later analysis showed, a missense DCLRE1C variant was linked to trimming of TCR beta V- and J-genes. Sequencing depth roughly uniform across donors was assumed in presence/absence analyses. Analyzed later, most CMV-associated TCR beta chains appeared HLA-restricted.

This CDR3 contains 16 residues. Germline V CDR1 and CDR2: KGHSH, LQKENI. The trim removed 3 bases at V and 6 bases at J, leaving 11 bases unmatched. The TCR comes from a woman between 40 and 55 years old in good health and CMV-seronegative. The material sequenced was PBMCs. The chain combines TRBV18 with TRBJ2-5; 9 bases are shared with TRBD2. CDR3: CASSPPSGTPGKTQYF. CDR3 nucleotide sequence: TGTGCCAGCTCACCCCCTAGCGGGACGCCCGGGAAGACCCAGTACTTC.